This TCR beta chain was recorded in a study of shared clonotypes between healthy human individuals. Study background: The composition of the donors was two women and three men aged 18 to 49. The study used three CD4 naive, three CD4 memory, two CD8 naive and one CD8 memory plate per donor.

The CDR3 loop spans 14 amino acids. Assay used: immunoSEQ multiplex PCR; TCRdb lists only in-frame clones, some missing. This table holds approximately 350,000 clones, around 96% found once. The chain carries TRBV1 and TRBJ2-7; whether TRBD2, the table's D call, matches the DNA was not checked. TRBV1 constitutes a pseudogene. The specimen sequenced was memory CD8+ T cells sorted from blood. Noted subset: CD45RO+ cells pooled with CCR7-negative TemRA cells. The receptor's source is a man aged 25 to 45 in good health. Here the CDR3 DNA reads TGCACCAGTATTCTTAGCGGGAGTTACTACGAGCAGTACTTC. This translates into CTSILSGSYYEQYF.